The 3 T cell receptor beta chains below all came from one sample that was sequenced in a study of blood T cell repertoires in COVID-19. The repertoire was sequenced with immunoSEQ multiplex PCR; TCRdb's copy has only in-frame clones and lacks some. The sample consists of roughly 20,000 clones, approximately 81% of them appearing once. The sequencing sample was made of peripheral blood. These TCRs come from a human donor with active COVID-19. The donor label of this sample is uncertain.

The rearrangement links TRBV9 to TRBJ2-3; D is ambiguous. This CDR3 has 13 residues. V lost 1 base and J lost 2, with 5 bases in between. From germline, CDR1 is SGDLS and CDR2 YYNGEE. CDR3 DNA: TGTGCCAGCAGCGTATCCCTCACAGATACGCAGTATTTT. This translates into CASSVSLTDTQYF.

The chain has TRBV5-4 and TRBJ2-5, with TRBD1 matching 9 bases. The CDR3 totals 17 residues. Trimming at V came to 4 bases and at J to 2 bases, leaving 12 bases not matched to a gene. The V gene's germline CDR1 is SGHNT and CDR2 YYREEE (reference sequence). The CDR3 is CASSQGQGRVGQETQYF. CDR3 DNA sequence: TGTGCCAGCAGCCAGGGACAGGGAAGGGTGGGTCAAGAGACCCAGTACTTC.

The J gene is TRBJ2-4, the V gene TRBV19; weak D call: TRBD1 (6 bases). Trimming removed 5 bases at V and 1 base at J, with 12 bases between. CDR1 and CDR2 from the germline V gene are LNHDA and SQIVND (reference sequence). This CDR3 has 15 amino acids. Here the CDR3 reads CASSAQGWAKNIQYF. In DNA form, the CDR3 reads TGTGCCAGTAGTGCGCAGGGGTGGGCCAAAAACATTCAGTACTTC.